The clone carrying this TCR beta chain occurred a few times. The data stem from a study of T cells in Graves' hyperthyroidism and ophthalmopathy. The investigators amplified TCR beta CDR3 regions from RNA transcripts. A set of HTBI primers served as the primers for a first-round RT-PCR of the TCR CDR3. TCRdb itself ran the multiplex PCR reads through MiXCR, one entry per CDR3 protein. The table has approximately 600,000 distinct CDR3 sequences, roughly 20% seen once; the top ten hold more than 30%. The origin of this receptor is a young man with Graves' ophthalmopathy. Sequencing input: blood.

CDR3 bases: TGTGCCAGCAGCTATAGACAGGGGGCTACGGAAGCTTTCTTT. It yields the protein CASSYRQGATEAFF. The rearrangement joins TRBV7-2 to TRBJ1-1; 10 nucleotides line up with TRBD1. Germline V gives CDR1 SGHTA, CDR2 FQGNSA. Trimming cost V 4 bases and J 8 bases; bases outside gene matches: 7. The CDR3 runs 14 residues.